Listed below are T cell receptor beta chains from one sample, sequenced in a study of molecular identifiers for immune sequencing clone quantification. TCRdb reprocessed the PCR reads with MiXCR, giving one entry per CDR3 protein. The profile shows around 65,000 distinct CDR3 sequences, less than 20% of them singletons. The sample comprised naive CD8+ T cells from blood, with Jurkat cell RNA spiked in. These receptors originate from a human donor in good health. Some libraries in this study had Jurkat cell RNA spiked in. Both conserved end residues are trimmed from each CDR3.

V gene: TRBV6-2/TRBV6-3; J gene: TRBJ2-7; CDR3 protein: ASRTRSPYEQY
V gene: TRBV19; J gene: TRBJ1-5; CDR3 protein: ASSINWQGHQPQH
V gene: TRBV6-2/TRBV6-3; J gene: TRBJ2-5; CDR3 protein: ASSPGGVETQY
V gene: TRBV7-9; J gene: TRBJ2-7; CDR3 protein: ASSLLGAYEQY
V gene: TRBV7-2; J gene: TRBJ2-3; CDR3 protein: ASSLDPPDTQY
V gene: TRBV11-2; J gene: TRBJ1-4; CDR3 protein: ASSRDTGTNEKLF
V gene: TRBV5-1; J gene: TRBJ2-7; CDR3 protein: ASSLSVTTVQY
V gene: TRBV4-1; J gene: TRBJ1-2; CDR3 protein: ASSQVPASLNYGYT
V gene: TRBV28; J gene: TRBJ1-1; CDR3 protein: ASTDAGGWKAF
V gene: TRBV6-7; J gene: TRBJ2-5; CDR3 protein: ASSYPWIVRHETQY
V gene: TRBV19; J gene: TRBJ2-5; CDR3 protein: ASSTASGLGTPY
V gene: TRBV5-1; J gene: TRBJ1-1; CDR3 protein: ASSASKSFTEAF
V gene: TRBV24-1; J gene: TRBJ2-7; CDR3 protein: ATSDLPFYEQY
V gene: TRBV7-6; J gene: TRBJ2-7; CDR3 protein: ASSTADSPYEQY
V gene: TRBV6-2/TRBV6-3; J gene: TRBJ2-7; CDR3 protein: ASSLTGGPYEQY
V gene: TRBV7-2; J gene: TRBJ2-7; CDR3 protein: ASSLGVSSYEQY
V gene: TRBV4-1; J gene: TRBJ1-1; CDR3 protein: ASSQDRVGDTEAF
V gene: TRBV15; J gene: TRBJ2-2; CDR3 protein: ATSRDREDRRSWYTGELF